This entry is about one TCR beta chain. The data derive from a study of blood T cell repertoires in COVID-19. The overall study: COVID-19 samples collected from the United States, Italy and Spain covered acute and convalescent phases.

Categorization into cohorts depended on clinical history that participants reported. Clones were sequenced by immunoSEQ multiplex PCR, and TCRdb holds only the in-frame ones, with some missing. The data hold approximately 400,000 clones, with about 89% observed a single time. The receptor's source is a woman aged 40-49 years who had been exposed to COVID-19. Sequenced input: PBMCs or T cells enriched from blood (not recorded which).

This CDR3 reads CASSLDAGTGSTGELFF. The CDR3 DNA is TGCGCCAGCAGCTTGGACGCCGGGACAGGATCCACCGGGGAGCTGTTTTTT. The V and J genes are TRBV5-1 and TRBJ2-2, with 8 bases aligning to TRBD1. This CDR3 is built from 17 residues. Per the germline V gene, CDR1 is SGHRS and CDR2 is YFSETQ. The V gene end was trimmed by 0 bases and the J gene end by 4 bases; junction bases not matched to a gene: 8.